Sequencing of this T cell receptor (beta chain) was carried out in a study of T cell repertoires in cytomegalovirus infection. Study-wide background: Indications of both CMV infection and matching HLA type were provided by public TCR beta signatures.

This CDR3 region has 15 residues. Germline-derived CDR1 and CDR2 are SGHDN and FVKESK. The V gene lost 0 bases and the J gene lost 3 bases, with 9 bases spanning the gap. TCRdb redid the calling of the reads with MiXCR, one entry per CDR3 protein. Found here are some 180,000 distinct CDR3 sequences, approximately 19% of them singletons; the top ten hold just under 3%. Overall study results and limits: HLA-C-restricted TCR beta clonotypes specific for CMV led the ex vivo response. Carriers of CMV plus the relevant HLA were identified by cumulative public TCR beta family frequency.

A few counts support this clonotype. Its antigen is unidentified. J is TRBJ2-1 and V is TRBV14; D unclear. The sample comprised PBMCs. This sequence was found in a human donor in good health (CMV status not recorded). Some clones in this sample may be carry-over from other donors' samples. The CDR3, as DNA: TGTGCCAGCAGCCAAGACCTGGTTCACTACAATGAGCAGTTCTTC. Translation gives CASSQDLVHYNEQFF.